This T cell receptor (beta chain) emerged from a study of technical replicates of blood from a handful of donors. The CDR3 consists of 15 residues. V lost 4 bases, J lost 5 bases, and 9 bases stayed unmatched. The germline V gene encodes CDR1 SQVTM and CDR2 ANQGSEA. Libraries were prepared by immunoSEQ multiplex PCR; TCRdb keeps only in-frame clonotypes and omits some of them. The repertoire holds some 77,000 clones, with roughly 85% as singletons. The sequence derives from a human donor in good health. Some clones in this sample may be carry-over from other donors' samples. Sequenced material: PBMCs. The chain is built from TRBV29-1 and TRBJ1-1, with TRBD1 identical over 11 bases. The CDR3 reads CSVGGTGGLMTEAFF. The CDR3, as DNA: TGCAGCGTTGGGGGGACAGGGGGGTTAATGACTGAAGCTTTCTTT.